These 9 T cell receptor beta chains were sequenced from one sample in a study of cytomegalovirus exposure and HLA in healthy donors. PCR employed 60 Vbeta and 13 Jbeta primers. Clones were sequenced by immunoSEQ multiplex PCR, and TCRdb holds only the in-frame ones, with some missing. Among 150,000 to 250,000 clones, 75% to 85% were seen once, and the ten largest hold over 2%. Sequenced input: PBMCs. The receptors were gathered from a woman aged 45-65 years in good health and CMV-seronegative.

The J gene is TRBJ2-5, the V gene TRBV28; 10 bases line up with TRBD2. Unmatched junction bases numbered 6, after V lost 11 bases and J lost 0 bases. The length of the CDR3 is 14 residues. Per germline, CDR1 MDHEN and CDR2 SYDVKM. The CDR3: CAALAGGNQETQYF. The CDR3, as DNA: TGTGCCGCCTTAGCGGGAGGAAACCAAGAGACCCAGTACTTC.

The chain recombines TRBV7-2 with TRBJ2-1, with D perhaps TRBD1 (6 bases). Germline CDR1 and CDR2: SGHTA and FQGNSA. The CDR3 is 12 amino acids. Trimming removed 6 bases from V and 10 bases from J, with 13 bases in between. This CDR3 reads CASRRRGGEQFF. DNA of the CDR3: TGTGCCAGCAGACGCAGGGGTGGGGAGCAGTTCTTC.

The rearrangement links TRBV29-1 to TRBJ2-7, with a weak D call TRBD2 (5 bases). Trimming removed 2 bases at V and 7 bases at J, with 12 bases between. Germline lookup yields CDR1 SQVTM and CDR2 ANQGSEA. The CDR3 covers 12 residues. CDR3: CSVELRGREQYF. In DNA, the CDR3 is TGCAGCGTTGAACTACGGGGAAGGGAGCAGTACTTC.

This clone turned up a few times. The chain couples TRBV6-1 to TRBJ2-7; 7 positions agree with TRBD1. The V segment lost 3 bases and the J segment 1 base; nucleotides outside the gene matches: 6. Germline CDR1 is MNHNS and CDR2 is SASEGT. The CDR3 consists of 15 residues. The CDR3 coding sequence is TGTGCCAGCAGTGAGGAACAACAGGGGTCCTACGAGCAGTACTTC. The encoded protein is CASSEEQQGSYEQYF.

This chain connects TRBV5-4 to TRBJ1-4, with D possibly being TRBD1 (6 bases). The germline V gene encodes CDR1 SGHNT and CDR2 YYREEE (reference sequence). The ends were cut back, 3 bases at V and 8 bases at J, with 14 bases in the middle. The CDR3 is 14 residues long. The CDR3 coding sequence is TGTGCCAGCAGCTGGGACACCCAGCGGGAAAAACTGTTTTTT. Amino acids: CASSWDTQREKLFF.

This clone was observed a few times. This chain links TRBV4-3 with TRBJ1-2; no definite D call. The V and J ends lost 0 bases and 1 base respectively, with 12 bases between them. Germline CDR1 and CDR2: LGHNA and YSLEER. The CDR3 loop spans 16 amino acids. The CDR3 sequence: CASSQDLGFFNYGYTF. As DNA, the CDR3 is TGCGCCAGCAGCCAAGATTTGGGCTTTTTTAACTATGGCTACACCTTC.

The rearrangement joins TRBV9 to TRBJ2-3; the match to TRBD2 covers 8 bases. This CDR3 has 16 amino acids. CDR1 and CDR2 (germline): SGDLS, YYNGEE. With V trimmed by 0 bases and J by 2 bases, 5 bases remained unmatched. In DNA form, the CDR3 reads TGTGCCAGCAGCGTAGTTGGGCGGGAGGTCACAGATACGCAGTATTTT. It specifies CASSVVGREVTDTQYF.

This clone was detected only once. V usage is TRBV6-6 and J usage is TRBJ2-2; TRBD1 agrees at 10 bases. The trim removed 0 bases at V and 6 bases at J, leaving 1 base unmatched. Germline CDR1 MNHNY, CDR2 SVGAGI (reference sequence). The CDR3 has 15 amino acids. CDR3 in amino acids: CASSYSGTGAGELFF. The CDR3 region has the DNA TGTGCCAGCAGTTACTCAGGGACAGGGGCCGGGGAGCTGTTTTTT.

The chain carries TRBV11-2 and TRBJ2-4; 8 bases map to TRBD1. The germline CDR1 and CDR2 sequences are SGHAT and FQNNGV. CDR3 size: 17 residues. V lost 0 bases, J lost 0 bases, and 4 bases stayed unmatched. The CDR3 sequence: CASSLDGTGLAKNIQYF. CDR3 sequence (DNA): TGTGCCAGCAGCTTAGATGGGACAGGCTTAGCCAAAAACATTCAGTACTTC. The entire variable domain, with the rest obtained from reference TRBV11-2 and TRBJ2-4, is as follows: EAGVAQSPRYKIIEKRQSVAFWCNPISGHATLYWYQQILGQGPKLLIQFQNNGVVDDSQLPKDRFSAERLKGVDSTLKIQPAKLEDSAVYLCASSLDGTGLAKNIQYFGAGTRLSVL.